This T cell receptor (beta chain) was sequenced during a study of identical twins. From the 5' RACE reads, TCRdb called clonotypes with MiXCR, one entry per CDR3 protein. The sample yields some 600,000 distinct CDR3 sequences, about 7.1% seen once. Worth noting for this clonotype: Its matching antigen is unknown.

Study-wide points: Abundant beta clonotypes from cord blood had fewer insertions, unlike memory repertoires, which showed none.

CDR3 length: 12 amino acids. Germline V lookup: CDR1 SQVTM, CDR2 ANQGSEA. V was clipped by 7 bases and J by 6 bases, with 15 bases between them. The sample was also linked to a second study, of yellow fever vaccine responses in identical twins.

Input material: PBMCs. The chain joins TRBV29-1 to TRBJ1-1; D is uncertain. This receptor was obtained from a woman between 18 and 30 years old in good health. The CDR3 DNA reads as TGCAGCGCGGAATGGGGAAGGGCTGAAGCTTTCTTT. This encodes CSAEWGRAEAFF.